This T cell receptor (beta chain) was retrieved from a study of blood T cell repertoires in COVID-19. Some clones are missing from TCRdb's copy, which holds only in-frame ones; the method was immunoSEQ multiplex PCR. This sample has some 320,000 clones, with more than 90% found just once. Germline CDR1 and CDR2: LNHDA and SQIVND (reference sequence). Trimming stripped 6 bases from V and 0 bases from J, with 14 bases between. This CDR3 comprises 15 residues. The gene calls are TRBV19 and TRBJ1-1; TRBD1 might be the D (6 bases). This sequence originates from a woman in her thirties who had been exposed to COVID-19. Specimen: PBMCs or T cells enriched from blood (not recorded which). The CDR3 nucleotides read TGTGCCAGTAGGGAACAGGGTGCGCTGAACACTGAAGCTTTCTTT. Encoded protein: CASREQGALNTEAFF.